This entry features one TCR beta chain sequence. Its matching antigen is unknown. This entry comes from a study of T cell responses to AZD1222 COVID-19 vaccine. Overall study findings and caveats: A mostly white British donor set with more females was recruited, and clonal diversity was possibly underestimated.

With 5 bases removed from V and 3 bases from J, the gap between germline ends came to 23 bases. CDR1 is MNHEY, CDR2 SVGEGT, per germline. This CDR3 is 18 amino acids long. Only in-frame clones appear in the TCRdb table, and some are missing; sequencing was by immunoSEQ multiplex PCR. The table has some 150,000 clones, 88% seen once. The sequenced sample was peripheral blood, obtained on day 0 of MenACWY control vaccination. The rearrangement joins TRBV6-2 or TRBV6-3 to TRBJ2-1, with D perhaps matching TRBD2 (6 bases). This receptor was obtained from an adult in good health. The DNA for the CDR3 is TGTGCCAGCAGTCCCGACTCAGGTGCGGGGAAAGTCTACAATGAGCAGTTCTTC. This codes for CASSPDSGAGKVYNEQFF.